These T cell receptor beta chains were read from a single sample in a study of cytomegalovirus exposure and HLA in healthy donors. Some clones are missing from TCRdb's copy, which holds only in-frame ones; the method was immunoSEQ multiplex PCR. The sample has 150,000 to 200,000 clones; approximately 80% are singletons. The specimen sequenced was PBMCs. The receptors were sampled from a woman between 35 and 50 years old in good health and CMV-seropositive. CDR3s leave out the opening cysteine and the closing phenylalanine or tryptophan.

TRBV27	TRBJ1-3	ASSSFSGAGNTIY
TRBV28	TRBJ2-7	ASLTPSGRAYEQY
TRBV30	TRBJ1-1	AWSDYRNTEAF
TRBV11-3	TRBJ2-5	ASSLDSGVETQY
TRBV9	TRBJ1-1	ASSADLRGRAEAF
TRBV10-3	TRBJ2-1	AISPGAISYNEQF
TRBV28	TRBJ1-5	ASSSRRGGWSSNQPQH
TRBV23-1	TRBJ2-1	ASSPTPTGGNEQF
TRBV20-1	TRBJ2-7	ASSISYEQY
TRBV30	TRBJ1-5	AWSVRQGFNQPQH
TRBV10-3	TRBJ2-2	AAGSGGELF
TRBV7-8	TRBJ2-5	ASSRQALQETQY
TRBV30	TRBJ1-5	AWSASPDSYNQPQH
TRBV2	TRBJ2-7	ASSAGQGPYEQY
TRBV4-1	TRBJ1-1	ASSQDPTANTEAF
TRBV7-9	TRBJ1-6	ASSFEQRDSPLH
TRBV2	TRBJ1-5	ASSVRPGQPMLEPQH
TRBV7-9	TRBJ2-1	ASSPSGGAEEQF
TRBV25-1	TRBJ2-1	ASSNSGGANEQF
TRBV5-8	TRBJ2-2	ASSLAGTSGYTGELF
TRBV5-5	TRBJ2-7	ASSLAQAPGWDEQY
TRBV6-5	TRBJ1-5	ASSLMGTEGQPQH
TRBV7-8	TRBJ2-7	ANSPAGTGTGEQY
TRBV7-9	TRBJ1-2	ASSPRQGYGYT
TRBV7-2	TRBJ2-7	ASSLGPTDSYEQY
TRBV7-2	TRBJ1-2	ASSSDISGYT
TRBV19	TRBJ2-5	ASSISSAQETQY
TRBV30	TRBJ2-1	AWMASGGNEQF